This entry lists 7 T cell receptor beta chains sequenced from one sample in a study of post-analysis software for immune sequencing data. Study-level results: TRBV5-6, TRBV5-1 and TRBV20-1 were among a few TRBV segments more frequent in patients than controls.

TCR beta libraries were prepared from cDNA with unique molecular identifiers. TCRdb recomputed calls from the PCR reads with MiXCR, one row per CDR3 protein. The sample carries some 370,000 distinct CDR3 sequences, less than 35% recorded once. Which antigens these TCRs recognize remains unknown. The sequenced sample consisted of blood. These receptors came from a girl aged 10 to 17 with multiple sclerosis.

This clonotype was found a few times. The rearrangement links TRBV20-1 to TRBJ1-5; TRBD1 might be the D (6 bases). The CDR3 has 15 residues. CDR1 is DFQATT, CDR2 SNEGSKA, per germline (reference sequence). Trimming removed 4 bases from V and 6 bases from J, with 19 bases in between. CDR3 in amino acids: CSATDAGAPGQPQHF. The CDR3, as DNA: TGCAGTGCTACCGACGCGGGGGCGCCGGGTCAGCCCCAGCATTTT.

The chain carries TRBV3-1 and TRBJ1-6; D not resolved. V was clipped by 2 bases and J by 9 bases, with 5 bases between them. Germline loops: CDR1 LGHDT, CDR2 YNNKEL (reference sequence). CDR3 size: 12 residues. CDR3: CASSQWVSPLHF. The CDR3 DNA is TGTGCCAGCAGCCAATGGGTTTCACCCCTCCACTTT.

This clonotype occurred many times. This chain joins TRBV15 and TRBJ2-3, with 8 bases aligning to TRBD1. Germline lookup yields CDR1 LNHNV and CDR2 YYDKDF (reference sequence). CDR3 length equals 16 residues. Losses at the gene ends were 4 bases for V and 2 bases for J; bases not matched to a gene: 8. CDR3 sequence (DNA): TGTGCCACCAGCACAAACAGGGGGGCAACCACAGATACGCAGTATTTT. This sequence encodes CATSTNRGATTDTQYF.

The chain is built from TRBV12-3 or TRBV12-4 and TRBJ2-5; D might be TRBD2 (6 bases). The CDR3 extends over 16 amino acids. The germline V and J ends were trimmed by 4 bases and 2 bases, with 17 bases remaining between them. The CDR3 protein is CASSSPRDSGQETQYF. As DNA, the CDR3 is TGTGCCAGCAGTTCACCCCGGGACTCAGGGCAAGAGACCCAGTACTTC.

This sequence joins TRBV7-6 and TRBJ2-1, with 9 positions matching TRBD2. CDR1 is SGHVS and CDR2 is FNYEAQ in the germline V gene. This CDR3 comprises 16 residues. V trimming: 0 bases; J trimming: 4 bases; junction bases outside the gene matches: 4. In nucleotides, the CDR3 is TGTGCCAGCAGCTTAGCGAGAGCGGGGGGTTACAATGAGCAGTTCTTC. Its translation: CASSLARAGGYNEQFF.

The chain couples TRBV28 to TRBJ2-7; a weak D match, TRBD1 (6 bases). V was cut by 5 bases and J by 7 bases, with 18 bases left in between. Germline CDR1 is MDHEN and CDR2 is SYDVKM. The CDR3 is 14 amino acids. The CDR3 is CASSPWALQGEQYF. CDR3 nucleotides: TGTGCCAGCAGTCCGTGGGCGTTACAGGGAGAGCAGTACTTC.

Only a few counts were recorded for this clonotype. V gene TRBV5-1 combines with J gene TRBJ2-1; D uncertain. V gave up 3 bases and J gave up 0 bases, with 10 bases separating them. This CDR3 is built from 15 residues. From germline, CDR1 is SGHRS and CDR2 YFSETQ. The CDR3 reads CASSSDTGSYNEQFF. In DNA, the CDR3 is TGCGCCAGCAGCTCAGACACGGGCTCCTACAATGAGCAGTTCTTC.